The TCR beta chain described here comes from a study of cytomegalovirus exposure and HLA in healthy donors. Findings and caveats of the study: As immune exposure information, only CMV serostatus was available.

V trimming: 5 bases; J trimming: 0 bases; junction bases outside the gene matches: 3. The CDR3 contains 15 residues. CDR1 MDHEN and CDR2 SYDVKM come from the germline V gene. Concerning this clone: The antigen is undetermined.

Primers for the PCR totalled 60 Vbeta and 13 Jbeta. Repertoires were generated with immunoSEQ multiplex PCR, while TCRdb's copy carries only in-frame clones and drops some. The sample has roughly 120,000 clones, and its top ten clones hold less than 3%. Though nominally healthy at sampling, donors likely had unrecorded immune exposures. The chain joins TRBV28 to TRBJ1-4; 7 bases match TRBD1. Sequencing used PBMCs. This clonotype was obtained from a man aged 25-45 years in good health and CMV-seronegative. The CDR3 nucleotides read TGTGCCAGCAGTGACGGACAGGCAACTAATGAAAAACTGTTTTTT. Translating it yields CASSDGQATNEKLFF.